This paragraph covers one T cell receptor (beta chain) sequence. The data stem from a study of OX40 agonist ivuxolimab in advanced cancers. Blood specimens came from baseline, cycle 4 day 1, and cycle 7 day 1. The data were produced by immunoSEQ multiplex PCR, yet TCRdb's version contains in-frame clones alone and is incomplete. The sample contains approximately 130,000 clones, roughly nine tenths of which appear only once. This CDR3 comprises 24 residues. The chain uses TRBV21-1 and TRBJ2-2; the table's D call TRBD1 went unverified against the DNA. TRBV21-1 is described as a pseudogene. This clonotype was sampled from an adult with an advanced solid tumor such as melanoma, head and neck, liver or kidney cancer. Specimen: CD4+ or CD8+ T cells sorted from blood, collected in a trial of the OX40 agonist ivuxolimab. The CDR3 loop reads CASSIPLGEGAKGGTGENTGELFF. The CDR3 DNA sequence: TGTGCCAGCAGCATCCCCCTTGGAGAGGGGGCCAAGGGGGGGACAGGGGAGAACACCGGGGAGCTGTTTTTT.